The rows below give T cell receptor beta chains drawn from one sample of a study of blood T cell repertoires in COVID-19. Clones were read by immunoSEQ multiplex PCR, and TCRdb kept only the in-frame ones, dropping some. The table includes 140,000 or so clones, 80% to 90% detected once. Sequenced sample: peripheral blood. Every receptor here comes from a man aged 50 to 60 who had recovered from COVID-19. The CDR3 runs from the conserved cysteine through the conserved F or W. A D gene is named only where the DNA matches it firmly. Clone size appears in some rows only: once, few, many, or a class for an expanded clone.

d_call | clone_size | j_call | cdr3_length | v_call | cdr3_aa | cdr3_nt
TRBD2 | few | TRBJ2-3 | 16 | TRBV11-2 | CASSFGTSGGRDTQYF | TGTGCCAGCAGCTTTGGGACTAGCGGGGGGCGAGATACGCAGTATTTT
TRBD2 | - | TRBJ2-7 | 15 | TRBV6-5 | CASSRLAGGSYEQYF | TGTGCCAGCAGCAGACTAGCGGGTGGCTCCTACGAGCAGTACTTC
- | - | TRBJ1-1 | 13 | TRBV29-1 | CSVVVGGETEAFF | TGCAGCGTTGTTGTTGGGGGCGAGACTGAAGCTTTCTTT
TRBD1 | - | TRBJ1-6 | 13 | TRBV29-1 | CSATTGGDSPLHF | TGCAGCGCCACGACAGGGGGGGATTCACCCCTCCACTTT
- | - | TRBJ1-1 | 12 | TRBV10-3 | CAISNTQDRAFF | TGTGCCATCAGCAACACCCAGGATCGAGCTTTCTTT
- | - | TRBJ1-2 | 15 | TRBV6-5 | CASSYRLQGNYGYTF | TGTGCCAGCAGTTACCGGCTACAGGGAAACTATGGCTACACCTTC
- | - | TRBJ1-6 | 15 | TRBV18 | CASSPDRGYNSPLHF | TGTGCCAGCTCACCTGATCGGGGTTATAATTCACCCCTCCACTTT
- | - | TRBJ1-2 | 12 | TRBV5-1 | CASSQTDYRYTF | TGCGCCAGCAGCCAGACAGATTATCGCTACACCTTC
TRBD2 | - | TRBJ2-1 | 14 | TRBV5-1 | CASSSLAGGNEQFF | TGCGCCAGCAGCTCACTAGCGGGGGGTAATGAGCAGTTCTTC
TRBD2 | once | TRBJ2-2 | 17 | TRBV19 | CASSMTRTSGGAGELFF | TGTGCCAGTAGTATGACTCGGACTAGCGGGGGGGCCGGGGAGCTGTTTTTT
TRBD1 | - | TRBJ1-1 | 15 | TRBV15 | CATSILQGANTEAFF | TGTGCCACCAGCATACTACAGGGGGCGAACACTGAAGCTTTCTTT
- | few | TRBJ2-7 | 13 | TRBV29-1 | CSVSTGKAYEQYF | TGCAGCGTTTCAACAGGGAAAGCCTACGAGCAGTACTTC
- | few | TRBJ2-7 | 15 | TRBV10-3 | CAISAGTGFSYEQYF | TGTGCCATCAGTGCGGGCACGGGATTTTCCTACGAGCAGTACTTC
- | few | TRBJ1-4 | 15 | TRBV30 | CAWSVRLGGREKLFF | TGTGCCTGGAGTGTCCGATTGGGGGGTAGAGAAAAACTGTTTTTT
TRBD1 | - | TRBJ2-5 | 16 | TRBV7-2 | CASSLSTGGVGGTQYF | TGTGCCAGCAGCTTATCGACAGGGGGTGTTGGTGGGACCCAGTACTTC
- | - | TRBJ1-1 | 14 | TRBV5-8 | CASSLSGGNTEAFF | TGTGCCAGCAGCTTGAGTGGCGGGAACACTGAAGCTTTCTTT
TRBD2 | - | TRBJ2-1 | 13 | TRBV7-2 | CASSRTSGNEQFF | TGTGCCAGCAGCCGGACTAGCGGCAATGAGCAGTTCTTC
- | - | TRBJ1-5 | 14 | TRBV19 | CASRFRGSNQPQHF | TGTGCCAGTAGGTTCAGGGGTAGCAATCAGCCCCAGCATTTT
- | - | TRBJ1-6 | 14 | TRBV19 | CASSTLQGVSPLHF | TGTGCCAGTAGTACGCTACAGGGTGTCTCACCCCTCCACTTT
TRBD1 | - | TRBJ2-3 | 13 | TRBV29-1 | CSVVATGVDTQYF | TGCAGCGTTGTAGCTACAGGGGTAGATACGCAGTATTTT
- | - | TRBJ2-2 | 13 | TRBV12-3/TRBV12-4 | CASSLTRAGELFF | TGTGCCAGCAGCCTGACTAGGGCCGGGGAGCTGTTTTTT
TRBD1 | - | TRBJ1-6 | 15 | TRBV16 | CASSQSDRVGSPLHF | TGTGCCAGCAGCCAATCGGACAGGGTGGGATCACCCCTCCACTTT
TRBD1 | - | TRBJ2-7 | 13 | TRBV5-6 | CASSRDRFYEQYF | TGTGCCAGCAGCCGGGACAGATTCTACGAGCAGTACTTC
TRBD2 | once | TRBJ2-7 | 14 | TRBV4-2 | CASSQDLAAYEQYF | TGTGCCAGCAGCCAAGATCTAGCGGCCTACGAGCAGTACTTC
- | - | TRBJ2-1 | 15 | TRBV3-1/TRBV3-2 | CASSPWESSYNEQFF | TGTGCCAGCAGCCCCTGGGAGAGCTCCTACAATGAGCAGTTCTTC
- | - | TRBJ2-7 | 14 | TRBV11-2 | CASSLDLEAYEQYF | TGTGCCAGCAGCTTAGATCTTGAGGCCTACGAGCAGTACTTC
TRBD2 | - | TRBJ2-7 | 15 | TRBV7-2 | CASSLGLIEISEQYF | TGTGCCAGCAGCTTGGGACTAATCGAAATCTCTGAGCAGTACTTC
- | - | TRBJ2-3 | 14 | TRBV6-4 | CASSDSRRSQVKYF | TGTGCCAGCAGTGACTCCCGACGGTCACAGGTTAAGTATTTT
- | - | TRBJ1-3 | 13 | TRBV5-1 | CASGEGTGNTIYF | TGCGCCAGCGGGGAGGGTACTGGAAACACCATATATTTT
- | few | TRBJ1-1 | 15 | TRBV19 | CASSHNRAAGTEAFF | TGTGCCAGTAGTCACAACAGGGCTGCAGGCACTGAAGCTTTCTTT
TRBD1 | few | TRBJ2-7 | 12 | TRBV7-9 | CASSWDSYEQYF | TGTGCCAGCAGTTGGGACAGCTACGAGCAGTACTTC
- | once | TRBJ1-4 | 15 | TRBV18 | CASSSSGGTNEKLFF | TGTGCCAGCTCATCGAGCGGGGGAACTAATGAAAAACTGTTTTTT
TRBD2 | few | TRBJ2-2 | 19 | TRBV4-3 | CASSHKVPRLATYTGELFF | TGCGCCAGCAGCCACAAAGTCCCCAGACTAGCGACTTACACCGGGGAGCTGTTTTTT
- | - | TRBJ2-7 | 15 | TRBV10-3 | CAISAVRASSYEQYF | TGTGCCATCAGTGCCGTGCGGGCCAGCTCCTACGAGCAGTACTTC
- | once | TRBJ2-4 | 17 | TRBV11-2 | CASSLGALGSAKNIQYF | TGTGCCAGCAGCCTAGGGGCCTTAGGATCAGCCAAAAACATTCAGTACTTC
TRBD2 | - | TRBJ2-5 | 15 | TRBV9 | CASSVTSGAQETQYF | TGTGCCAGCAGCGTAACTAGCGGGGCTCAAGAGACCCAGTACTTC
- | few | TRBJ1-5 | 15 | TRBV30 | CAWSVSGSGNQPQHF | TGTGCCTGGAGTGTTTCGGGGTCGGGCAATCAGCCCCAGCATTTT
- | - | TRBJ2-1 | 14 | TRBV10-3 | CAIIFSELYNEQFF | TGTGCCATCATTTTTTCCGAACTCTACAATGAGCAGTTCTTC
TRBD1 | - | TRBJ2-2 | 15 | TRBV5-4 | CASSLDRGVGGELFF | TGTGCCAGCAGCTTGGACAGGGGGGTCGGCGGGGAGCTGTTTTTT
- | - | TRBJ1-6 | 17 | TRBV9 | CASSVGASAGDGSPLHF | TGTGCCAGCAGCGTGGGGGCTTCGGCAGGGGACGGTTCACCCCTCCACTTT
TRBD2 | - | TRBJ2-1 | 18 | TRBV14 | CASSPRGGALESYNEQFF | TGTGCCAGCAGCCCTCGGGGGGGGGCACTAGAGTCCTACAATGAGCAGTTCTTC